The clone carrying this TCR beta chain has a handful of counts. The data were taken from a study of human T cells and chemical hapten exposure. Specified time point: patch test 3, about 24 weeks after DPC sensitization. Treatment described: therapeutic diphenylcyclopropenone sensitization with weekly scalp DPC. V lost 5 bases to trimming and J lost 6 bases, with 10 bases between them. Germline V gene data show CDR1 as SQVTM and CDR2 as ANQGSEA. The CDR3 covers 11 residues. TCRdb called the RACE reads again in MiXCR, with one record for every CDR3 protein. This sample yields about 190,000 distinct CDR3 sequences, of which 24% are seen a single time; 2.5% belongs to the top ten.

This clonotype originated in a woman in her forties with alopecia areata. Some clones in this sample may be carry-over from other donors' samples. Sequences were derived from whole blood, sampled in connection with sensitization to the hapten diphenylcyclopropenone (DPC). V is TRBV29-1 and J is TRBJ1-2, with TRBD1 as a possible D gene (5 bases). CDR3 residues: CSVLHRNGYTF. CDR3 bases: TGCAGCGTTTTACACAGGAATGGCTACACCTTC.